These 5 T cell receptor beta chains share one sample of origin, sequenced in a study of T cells in localized non-small cell lung cancer. Sequenced by immunoSEQ multiplex PCR; TCRdb stores in-frame clones only, minus some. The sample lists tens of thousands of clones; around 80% were seen once. Sequencing used PBMCs, obtained before any cancer treatment. These receptors all come from a woman aged 40 to 75 with stage II lung adenocarcinoma.

The rearrangement links TRBV9 to TRBJ1-6, with 7 bases lining up with TRBD1. The CDR3 length is 16 residues. V was clipped by 0 bases and J by 3 bases; unmatched bases: 3. Germline V gene lookup returns CDR1 SGDLS and CDR2 YYNGEE. CDR3 nucleotide sequence: TGTGCCAGCAGCGTAGGGGCAGGGGGCTATAATTCACCCCTCCACTTT. This translates into CASSVGAGGYNSPLHF.

This clone has more than one count but fewer than ten. The gene calls are TRBV30 and TRBJ1-2; maybe TRBD1 (5 bases). This CDR3 is 15 amino acids long. Germline assignment: CDR1 GTSNPN and CDR2 SVGIG (reference sequence). Trimming took off 4 bases at V and 4 bases at J, with 19 bases between the two ends. CDR3: CAWTHGRTGGYGYTF. As DNA, the CDR3 is TGTGCCTGGACTCATGGGCGAACCGGGGGCTATGGCTACACCTTC.

This clone came up a few times. This chain uses TRBV11-2 with TRBJ1-5; no reliable D call. This CDR3 region has 17 residues. Germline CDR1 reads SGHAT; CDR2 reads FQNNGV. The chain's CDR3 is CVALALGFVIGNQPQHF. The CDR3 nucleotides are TGTGTAGCGCTGGCCCTGGGATTTGTGATAGGCAATCAGCCCCAGCATTTT.

V and J are TRBV18 and TRBJ1-4; tentatively, D is TRBD1 (5 bases). The CDR3 is 15 amino acids. Germline V gene data show CDR1 as KGHSH and CDR2 as LQKENI. V was clipped by 2 bases and J by 5 bases, with 12 bases between them. The CDR3 region is CASSPGGGRNEKLFF. The CDR3 DNA is TGTGCCAGCTCACCAGGGGGAGGGCGAAATGAAAAACTGTTTTTT. The variable domain in full, with the rest retrieved from reference TRBV18 and TRBJ1-4, is NAGVMQNPRHLVRRRGQEARLRCSPMKGHSHVYWYRQLPEEGLKFMVYLQKENIIDESGMPKERFSAEFPKEGPSILRIQQVVRGDSAAYFCASSPGGGRNEKLFFGSGTQLSVL.

V and J are TRBV20-1 and TRBJ2-5, with unresolved D. The ends were cut back, 3 bases at V and 5 bases at J, with 4 bases in the middle. The CDR3 is 10 residues long. Germline CDR1 and CDR2: DFQATT and SNEGSKA (reference sequence). For the CDR3, the DNA is TGCAGTGCTAGCTGGGAGACCCAGTACTTC. As protein: CSASWETQYF.